Presented here are 27 T cell receptor beta chains from one specimen sequenced in a study of blood T cell repertoires in COVID-19. Some clones are missing from TCRdb's copy, which holds only in-frame ones; the method was immunoSEQ multiplex PCR. The sample records under 95,000 clones, approximately 85% being singletons. The sequencing sample was made of peripheral blood. The receptors shown here come from a human donor in a cohort sampled during active COVID-19.

V and J are TRBV27 and TRBJ2-7; 10 positions agree with TRBD1. This CDR3 is built from 14 residues. Germline lookup yields CDR1 MNHEY and CDR2 SMNVEV (reference sequence). The J segment lost 3 bases and the V segment lost 2 bases, leaving 1 base of the junction unmatched. CDR3 bases: TGTGCCAGCAGTTTAAGGACAGGGGGCTACGAGCAGTACTTC. Protein sequence: CASSLRTGGYEQYF.

Note on this clone: One end of the junction is discordant with germline, which a read error may explain. The V gene is TRBV5-6, the J gene TRBJ1-2; D not resolved. Per germline, CDR1 SGHDT and CDR2 YYEEEE. This CDR3 is 13 amino acids long. As DNA, the CDR3 is TGTGCCAGCAGCTTTTCAAGGAGTTGGTCCTTAGGCTTC. Encoded protein: CASSFSRSWSLGF.

The V gene is TRBV12-3 or TRBV12-4, the J gene TRBJ1-2, with TRBD1 as a possible D gene (6 bases). The ends were cut back, 5 bases at V and 4 bases at J, with 8 bases in the middle. This CDR3 is 12 amino acids long. The CDR3 protein is CASSRGGYGYTF. DNA for the CDR3: TGTGCCAGCAGTCGAGGGGGCTATGGCTACACCTTC.

This chain uses TRBV18 with TRBJ1-3, with 12 bases lining up with TRBD1. The CDR3 runs to 17 residues. The V and J ends lost 4 bases and 3 bases, in that order; junction bases with no gene match: 7. Germline assignment: CDR1 KGHSH and CDR2 LQKENI. Here the CDR3 DNA reads TGTGCCAGCTCACGACTGGGGACAGGGGGCGTTGGAAACACCATATATTTT. Translated: CASSRLGTGGVGNTIYF.

This clone was found once. The J gene is TRBJ1-6, the V gene TRBV30; 8 bases are a match to TRBD1. The germline gives CDR1 GTSNPN, CDR2 SVGIG (reference sequence). The length of the CDR3 is 16 residues. The junction had 13 bases not matched to a gene; V was cut back by 5 bases and J by 7 bases. As DNA, the CDR3 is TGTGCCTGGGGTAAAAACAGGGGGACAAGGAATTCACCCCTCCACTTT. Its protein product is CAWGKNRGTRNSPLHF. Together with reference TRBV30 and TRBJ1-6, the CDR3 gives the full variable domain: SQTIHQWPATLVQPVGSPLSLECTVEGTSNPNLYWYRQAAGRGLQLLFYSVGIGQISSEVPQNLSASRPQDRQFILSSKKLLLSDSGFYLCAWGKNRGTRNSPLHFGNGTRLTVT.

This clone was recorded a few times. V and J are TRBV28 and TRBJ1-5; 7 bases map to TRBD1. V lost 2 bases and J lost 6; bases outside the gene matches: 10. The germline gives CDR1 MDHEN, CDR2 SYDVKM. The CDR3 spans 16 residues. CDR3 residues: CASSLERGGGLQPQHF. In DNA, the CDR3 is TGTGCCAGCAGTTTAGAGAGAGGGGGCGGCCTTCAGCCCCAGCATTTT.

The chain links TRBV6-5 to TRBJ2-2; D might be TRBD2 (6 bases). CDR3 length: 15 amino acids. Trimming shortened V by 5 bases and J by 3 bases, and 13 bases separated the two germline ends. Per germline, CDR1 MNHEY and CDR2 SVGAGI. This chain's CDR3 is CASSPPSGHTGELFF. CDR3 nucleotides: TGTGCCAGCAGTCCACCCAGCGGGCACACCGGGGAGCTGTTTTTT.

The sample holds a few counts of this clone. This chain joins TRBV27 and TRBJ2-1, with D perhaps TRBD2 (5 bases). Germline V gene data show CDR1 as MNHEY and CDR2 as SMNVEV (reference sequence). V was clipped by 5 bases and J by 10 bases, with 12 bases between them. The CDR3 covers 12 residues. The CDR3 nucleotides read TGTGCCAGCAGTCCACTAGTCGGCGAGCAGTTCTTC. This translates into CASSPLVGEQFF.

The gene calls are TRBV4-2 and TRBJ2-2; tentative D call: TRBD2 (6 bases). The germline gives CDR1 LGHNA, CDR2 YNFKEQ. The CDR3 sequence is 16 residues long. Trimming removed 0 bases from V and 3 bases from J, with 11 bases in between. For the CDR3, the DNA is TGTGCCAGCAGCCAAGAGGGTGCGGGGCACACCGGGGAGCTGTTTTTT. It yields the protein CASSQEGAGHTGELFF.

The chain employs TRBV20-1 and TRBJ2-3; the D gene is possibly TRBD2 (6 bases). The germline V gene has CDR1 DFQATT and CDR2 SNEGSKA (reference sequence). V was trimmed by 3 bases and J by 3 bases, leaving 10 bases between them. The CDR3 is 13 amino acids. The CDR3 region is CSASSGYTDTQYF. In nucleotides, the CDR3 is TGCAGTGCTAGTAGCGGCTATACAGATACGCAGTATTTT.

The chain joins TRBV19 to TRBJ2-1, with a weak D call TRBD2 (5 bases). Germline V gene lookup returns CDR1 LNHDA and CDR2 SQIVND (reference sequence). V was pared by 5 bases and J by 6 bases, with 20 bases between. This CDR3 region has 16 residues. This CDR3 is CASSPAGAAGFNEQFF. In DNA form, the CDR3 reads TGTGCCAGTAGTCCCGCCGGAGCGGCGGGTTTCAATGAGCAGTTCTTC.

This chain joins TRBV6-1 and TRBJ1-4; 7 nucleotides align to TRBD1. CDR3 length equals 15 residues. Trimming took 3 bases from V and 0 from J; bases not matched to a gene: 1. Germline CDR1 is MNHNS and CDR2 is SASEGT. This CDR3 is CASSDQGATNEKLFF. Here the CDR3 DNA reads TGTGCCAGCAGTGACCAGGGGGCAACTAATGAAAAACTGTTTTTT.

V gene TRBV7-2 combines with J gene TRBJ2-3; TRBD2 matches 14 bases. Germline CDR1 SGHTA, CDR2 FQGNSA. The CDR3 consists of 17 residues. The trim removed 3 bases at V and 4 bases at J, leaving 6 bases unmatched. Written as DNA, the CDR3 is TGTGCCAGCAGCTTTGGACTAGCGGGAGGAATCGCAGATACGCAGTATTTT. Translated, it gives CASSFGLAGGIADTQYF. Full variable domain (outside the CDR3, taken from reference TRBV7-2 and TRBJ2-3): GAGVSQSPSNKVTEKGKDVELRCDPISGHTALYWYRQSLGQGLEFLIYFQGNSAPDKSGLPSDRFSAERTGGSVSTLTIQRTQQEDSAVYLCASSFGLAGGIADTQYFGPGTRLTVL.

The chain links TRBV5-1 to TRBJ2-1, with TRBD1 matching over 9 bases. The CDR3 spans 15 residues. Trimming took 4 bases from V and 1 from J; bases not matched to a gene: 3. CDR1 is SGHRS and CDR2 is YFSETQ in the germline V gene. For the CDR3, the DNA is TGCGCCAGCAGCAGGGGACAGGGTTCCTACAATGAGCAGTTCTTC. Its protein is CASSRGQGSYNEQFF.

Comments on this clone: At the DNA level, this CDR3 is encoded by other sequences in the same sample as well. This chain links TRBV5-1 with TRBJ2-1; TRBD2 aligns across 12 bases. Trimming removed 5 bases from V and 5 bases from J; junction bases left unmatched: 5. This CDR3 comprises 15 residues. Looked up from germline, CDR1 is SGHRS and CDR2 is YFSETQ. The CDR3: CASSLRLAGDNEQFF. The CDR3 bases are TGCGCCAGCAGTCTTAGACTAGCGGGGGACAATGAGCAGTTCTTC.

The chain combines TRBV4-2 with TRBJ2-2; D might be TRBD2 (6 bases). Trimming shortened V by 4 bases and J by 5 bases, and 20 bases separated the two germline ends. The CDR3 spans 17 residues. The germline V gene encodes CDR1 LGHNA and CDR2 YNFKEQ. The DNA for the CDR3 is TGTGCCAGCAGCCGAGAGACAGCGTCGGAGGGGACCGGGGAGCTGTTTTTT. It translates to CASSRETASEGTGELFF.

V is TRBV19 and J is TRBJ1-1; 9 bases match TRBD1. The J segment lost 11 bases and the V segment lost 8 bases, leaving 6 bases of the junction unmatched. CDR1 is LNHDA, CDR2 SQIVND, per germline (reference sequence). The CDR3 contains 11 residues. CDR3 bases: TGTGCCAGTCGGACAGGGGTTGATGCTTTCTTT. Amino acid sequence: CASRTGVDAFF.

The chain carries TRBV5-1 and TRBJ2-3; D unclear. The CDR3 is made up of 12 amino acids. The germline gives CDR1 SGHRS, CDR2 YFSETQ. The V end was cut by 0 bases, the J end by 5 bases, with 4 bases between. In DNA, the CDR3 is TGCGCCAGCAGCTTGGGGAGAGATACGCAGTATTTT. Its translation is CASSLGRDTQYF.

The V and J genes are TRBV6-2 or TRBV6-3 and TRBJ2-3; the match to TRBD2 covers 11 bases. The J segment lost 4 bases and the V segment lost 0 bases, leaving 9 bases of the junction unmatched. Germline V lookup: CDR1 MNHEY, CDR2 SVGEGT. This CDR3 contains 18 residues. For the CDR3, the DNA is TGTGCCAGCAGTTACTCGAAGGAACTAGCGGGGGTCCCAGATACGCAGTATTTT. Its translation: CASSYSKELAGVPDTQYF.

This clone occurred a few times. The chain links TRBV6-5 to TRBJ1-6; 9 nucleotides align to TRBD1. From germline, CDR1 is MNHEY and CDR2 SVGAGI. Losses at the gene ends were 6 bases for V and 7 bases for J; bases not matched to a gene: 1. CDR3 size: 13 residues. The CDR3 DNA sequence: TGTGCCAGCAGGGGACAGGGCAATTCACCCCTCCACTTT. Protein sequence: CASRGQGNSPLHF.

Only one count was recorded for this clone. The J gene is TRBJ2-3, the V gene TRBV9, with a possible D match to TRBD2 (6 bases). Germline CDR1 SGDLS, CDR2 YYNGEE. V lost 0 bases to trimming and J lost 5 bases, with 13 bases between them. There are 15 residues in the CDR3. The CDR3 here is CASSVGRGGGDTQYF. The CDR3 coding sequence is TGTGCCAGCAGCGTAGGAAGGGGAGGAGGAGATACGCAGTATTTT.

The chain combines TRBV2 with TRBJ2-1, with 10 bases matching TRBD2. Germline CDR1 and CDR2: SNHLY and FYNNEI. Trimming cost V 3 bases and J 10 bases; bases outside gene matches: 12. The CDR3 sequence is 16 residues long. The DNA for the CDR3 is TGTGCCAGCAGTGAGGGGAGCGGGGGGGCTTCCTGGGAGCAGTTCTTC. Translation: CASSEGSGGASWEQFF.

V gene TRBV6-6 combines with J gene TRBJ1-2; 7 bases fit TRBD1. CDR1 and CDR2 from the germline V gene are MNHNY and SVGAGI (reference sequence). The CDR3 is 14 amino acids. J gave up 8 bases and V 2 bases, and 8 bases lay outside the gene matches. This CDR3 is CASSYPGGGGGYTF. In DNA form, the CDR3 reads TGTGCCAGCAGTTACCCAGGGGGTGGAGGAGGCTACACCTTC.

The chain recombines TRBV5-5 with TRBJ1-6; maybe TRBD1 (5 bases). The V end was cut by 2 bases, the J end by 11 bases, with 17 bases between. The CDR3 length is 15 residues. Germline CDR1 SGHKS, CDR2 YYEKEE (reference sequence). In DNA, the CDR3 is TGTGCCAGCAGCTTAGGGCAGGGTGTCATGACACCCCTCCACTTT. It yields the protein CASSLGQGVMTPLHF.

This chain connects TRBV6-1 to TRBJ2-1, with TRBD2 matching 11 bases. Germline trimming cut 3 bases from V and 4 bases from J; bases unmatched to any gene: 5. CDR3 size: 16 residues. Germline CDR1 MNHNS, CDR2 SASEGT. The CDR3 nucleotides read TGTGCCAGCAGTGAGCCGGGACTAGCGGCATACAATGAGCAGTTCTTC. This sequence encodes CASSEPGLAAYNEQFF.

The gene calls are TRBV4-1 and TRBJ1-5; no firm D call. CDR3 length: 13 amino acids. The ends were cut back, 1 base at V and 9 bases at J, with 10 bases in the middle. CDR1 and CDR2 (germline): MGHRA, YSYEKL. Written as DNA, the CDR3 is TGCGCCAGCAGCCAAGTGATGTCCGGGCCCCAGCATTTT. Translated, it gives CASSQVMSGPQHF.

The chain recombines TRBV19 with TRBJ1-4, with D tentatively TRBD1 (6 bases). This CDR3 region has 16 residues. The V and J ends lost 3 bases and 1 base respectively, with 12 bases between them. From germline, CDR1 is LNHDA and CDR2 SQIVND (reference sequence). This CDR3 is CASSIFGRGTNEKLFF. Here the CDR3 DNA reads TGTGCCAGTAGTATTTTCGGCAGGGGAACTAATGAAAAACTGTTTTTT. The full variable domain, completed using reference TRBV19 and TRBJ1-4, is DGGITQSPKYLFRKEGQNVTLSCEQNLNHDAMYWYRQDPGQGLRLIYYSQIVNDFQKGDIAEGYSVSREKKESFPLTVTSAQKNPTAFYLCASSIFGRGTNEKLFFGSGTQLSVL.